The following is a TCR beta chain sequence with its context. Its specificity is unknown. An equimolar mix of two oligonucleotides served as the beta constant-region primer for TRBC1 and TRBC2. TCRdb re-analysed the UMI-ligation and nested PCR reads in MiXCR, keeping a single row per CDR3 protein. The sample lists approximately 140,000 distinct CDR3 sequences; over 15% were seen once. The data belong to a study of naive and memory T cell subsets. Study-wide results and limits: In naive cells, over 95% of TCR sequences were seen only once. Naive and memory repertoire findings lacked a ground truth for validation. Naive repertoires, especially CD8, held a few larger clonotypes, possibly memory cells re-expressing CD45RA.

From the second PCR step, alpha and beta chains were amplified apart. The CDR3 spans 17 residues. V was clipped by 5 bases and J by 0 bases; unmatched bases: 7. The germline gives CDR1 LNHDA, CDR2 SQIVND (reference sequence). The receptor was isolated from a human donor in good health. The sequencing sample was made of naive CD4+ T cells from blood. The rearrangement joins TRBV19 to TRBJ2-7; 13 positions match TRBD2. This chain's CDR3 is CASSPRTSGRYSYEQYF. The CDR3 nucleotides read TGTGCCAGTAGTCCCCGGACTAGCGGGAGATACTCCTACGAGCAGTACTTC.